The 5 T cell receptor beta chains in this list originate from one sample, sequenced in a study of T cell repertoires in cytomegalovirus infection. TCRdb ran MiXCR on the reads and lists one entry per CDR3 protein. The profile shows approximately 1,000,000 distinct CDR3 sequences, about a third of them singletons. Their antigens are not known. Material: cultured CD8+ T cells from PBMCs, obtained from culture after CMV antigen stimulation. The receptors originated from a human donor in good health (CMV status not recorded). Some clones in this sample may be carry-over from other donors' samples.

This clonotype was found many times. CDR3 in DNA: TGTGCCAGCAGCTTAGGCGGACATCAGCTGCAGTACGTC. Amino acids: CASSLGGHQLQYV. The genes are TRBV7-2 and TRBJ2-7; a possible D gene is TRBD1 (5 bases). V was cut by 1 base and J by 9 bases, with 13 bases left in between. The CDR3 runs to 13 residues. The germline V gene encodes CDR1 SGHTA and CDR2 FQGNSA.

This clonotype came up a few times. The J gene is TRBJ2-5, the V gene TRBV7-2, with D unresolved. The CDR3 is 16 amino acids. V was shortened by 0 bases and J by 2 bases, with 13 bases between the two germline ends. CDR1 is SGHTA and CDR2 is FQGNSA in the germline V gene. The DNA of the CDR3 is TGTGCCAGCAGCTTAGCTCACGGCGTGCCACAAGAGACCCAGTACTTC. The encoded protein is CASSLAHGVPQETQYF.

This clonotype was recorded a few times. CDR3 nucleotides: TGTGCCAGCAGTCCTCTAGCCTCCTACAATGAGCAGTTCTTC. It specifies CASSPLASYNEQFF. The chain employs TRBV28 and TRBJ2-1; a possible D gene is TRBD2 (5 bases). CDR1 is MDHEN, CDR2 SYDVKM, per germline. The CDR3 has 14 residues. V lost 5 bases, J lost 0 bases, and 8 bases lay in between.

This clonotype was observed a few times. This chain connects TRBV27 to TRBJ1-1; a weak D match, TRBD1 (5 bases). Per germline, CDR1 MNHEY and CDR2 SMNVEV (reference sequence). V was trimmed by 3 bases and J by 6 bases, leaving 11 bases between them. The CDR3 covers 13 residues. Here the CDR3 reads CASSFQGRSEAFF. The CDR3 region has the DNA TGTGCCAGCAGTTTTCAGGGAAGGTCTGAAGCTTTCTTT.

The chain is built from TRBV6-1 and TRBJ2-7, with D unresolved. Trimming shortened V by 10 bases and J by 1 base, and 2 bases separated the two germline ends. This CDR3 contains 9 residues. The germline gives CDR1 MNHNS, CDR2 SASEGT. The CDR3, as DNA: TGTGCCATATCCTACGAGCAGTACTTC. Protein product: CAISYEQYF.